The source of this T cell receptor (beta chain) is a study of blood T cell repertoires in COVID-19. Study at large: The samples span acute and convalescent COVID-19 from the United States, Italy and Spain.

Followed over time, Seattle patients had been enrolled while infection was active. Libraries were prepared by immunoSEQ multiplex PCR; TCRdb keeps only in-frame clonotypes and omits some of them. The sample has 350,000 to 450,000 clones; 70% to 90% are singletons. V lost 4 bases to trimming and J lost 4 bases; unmatched junction nucleotides: 4. This CDR3 spans 16 amino acids. Germline V gene data show CDR1 as SEHNR and CDR2 as FQNEAQ (reference sequence). The source is a woman aged 40 to 50 with COVID-19, enrolled during active disease. This sequence joins TRBV7-9 and TRBJ2-2; 12 positions agree with TRBD2. Sequencing was done on a sample of peripheral blood. CDR3 bases: TGTGCCAGCAGCTCTAGCGGGAGGGCCACCACCGGGGAGCTGTTTTTT. Its translation is CASSSSGRATTGELFF.